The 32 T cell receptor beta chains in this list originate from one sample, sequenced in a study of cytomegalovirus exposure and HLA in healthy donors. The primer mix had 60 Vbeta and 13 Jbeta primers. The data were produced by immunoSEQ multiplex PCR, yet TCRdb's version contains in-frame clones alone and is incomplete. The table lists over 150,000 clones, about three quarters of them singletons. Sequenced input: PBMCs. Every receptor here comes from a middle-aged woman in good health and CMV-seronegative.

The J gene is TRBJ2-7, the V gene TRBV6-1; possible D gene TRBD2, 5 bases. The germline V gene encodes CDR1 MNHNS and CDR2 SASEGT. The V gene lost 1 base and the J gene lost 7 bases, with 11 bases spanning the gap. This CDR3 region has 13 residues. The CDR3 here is CASSEEVRREQYF. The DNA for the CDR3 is TGTGCCAGCAGTGAAGAGGTTCGGAGGGAGCAGTACTTC.

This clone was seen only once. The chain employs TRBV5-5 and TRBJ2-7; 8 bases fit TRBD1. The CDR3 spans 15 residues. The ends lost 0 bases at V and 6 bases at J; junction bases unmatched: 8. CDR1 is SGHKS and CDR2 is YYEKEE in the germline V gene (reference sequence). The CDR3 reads CASSLGGQVLGEQYF. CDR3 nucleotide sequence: TGTGCCAGCAGCTTGGGGGGACAGGTCTTGGGCGAGCAGTACTTC.

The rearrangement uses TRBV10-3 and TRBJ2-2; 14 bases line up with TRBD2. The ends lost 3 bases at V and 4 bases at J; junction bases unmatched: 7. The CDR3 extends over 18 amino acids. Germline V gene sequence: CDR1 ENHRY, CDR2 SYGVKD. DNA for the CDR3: TGTGCCATCAGTGACCCGACTAGCGGGAGGGCCGGCACCGGGGAGCTGTTTTTT. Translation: CAISDPTSGRAGTGELFF.

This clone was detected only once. CDR3 sequence (DNA): TGTGCCAGCAGCCCTCGACGGGGCACTGAAGCTTTCTTT. The encoded protein is CASSPRRGTEAFF. The chain uses TRBV11-3 and TRBJ1-1; D is unresolved. Trimming removed 5 bases at V and 4 bases at J, with 11 bases between. The germline gives CDR1 SGHNT, CDR2 YENEEA. The CDR3 consists of 13 residues.

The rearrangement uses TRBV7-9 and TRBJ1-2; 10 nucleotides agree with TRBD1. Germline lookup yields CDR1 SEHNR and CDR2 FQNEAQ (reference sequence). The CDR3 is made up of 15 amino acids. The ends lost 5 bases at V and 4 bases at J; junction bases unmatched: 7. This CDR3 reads CASSRGQGTLYGYTF. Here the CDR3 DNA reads TGTGCCAGCAGCAGGGGACAGGGGACCCTCTATGGCTACACCTTC.

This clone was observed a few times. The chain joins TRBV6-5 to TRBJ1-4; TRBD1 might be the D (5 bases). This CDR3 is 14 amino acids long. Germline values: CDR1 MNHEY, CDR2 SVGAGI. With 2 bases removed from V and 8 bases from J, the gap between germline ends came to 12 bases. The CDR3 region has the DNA TGTGCCAGCAGTTACGGAGGGACTGGGGAAAAACTGTTTTTT. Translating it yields CASSYGGTGEKLFF.

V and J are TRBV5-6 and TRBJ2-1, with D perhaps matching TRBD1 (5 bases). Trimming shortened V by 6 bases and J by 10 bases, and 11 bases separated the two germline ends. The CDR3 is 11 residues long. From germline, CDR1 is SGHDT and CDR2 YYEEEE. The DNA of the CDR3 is TGTGCCAGCACCAGATCAGGGGAGCAGTTCTTC. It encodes CASTRSGEQFF.

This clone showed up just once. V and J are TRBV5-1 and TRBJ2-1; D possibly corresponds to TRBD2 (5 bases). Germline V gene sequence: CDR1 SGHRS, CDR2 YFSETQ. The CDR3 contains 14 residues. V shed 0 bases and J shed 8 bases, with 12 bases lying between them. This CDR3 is CASSLGFGRDEQFF. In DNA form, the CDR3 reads TGCGCCAGCAGCTTGGGGTTCGGGCGGGATGAGCAGTTCTTC. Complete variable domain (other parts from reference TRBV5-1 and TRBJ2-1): KAGVTQTPRYLIKTRGQQVTLSCSPISGHRSVSWYQQTPGQGLQFLFEYFSETQRNKGNFPGRFSGRQFSNSRSEMNVSTLELGDSALYLCASSLGFGRDEQFFGPGTRLTVL.

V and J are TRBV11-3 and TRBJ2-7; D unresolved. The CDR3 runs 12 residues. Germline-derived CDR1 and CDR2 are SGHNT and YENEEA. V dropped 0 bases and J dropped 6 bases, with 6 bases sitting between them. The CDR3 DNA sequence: TGTGCCAGCAGCTTAGATCTACCCGAGCAGTACTTC. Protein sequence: CASSLDLPEQYF.

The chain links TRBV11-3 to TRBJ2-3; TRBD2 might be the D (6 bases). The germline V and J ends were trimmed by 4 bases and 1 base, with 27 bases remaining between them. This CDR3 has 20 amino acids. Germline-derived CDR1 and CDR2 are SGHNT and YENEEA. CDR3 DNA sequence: TGTGCCAGCAGCTGGAGCGGACTAAAAACCAGGGTAGATGGCACAGATACGCAGTATTTT. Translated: CASSWSGLKTRVDGTDTQYF.

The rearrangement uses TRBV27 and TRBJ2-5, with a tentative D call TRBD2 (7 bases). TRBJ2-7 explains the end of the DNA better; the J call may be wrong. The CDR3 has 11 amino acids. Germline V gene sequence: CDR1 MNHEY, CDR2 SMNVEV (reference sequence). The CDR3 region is CATGEGNEQYF. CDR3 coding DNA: TGTGCCACAGGGGAGGGGAACGAGCAGTACTTC.

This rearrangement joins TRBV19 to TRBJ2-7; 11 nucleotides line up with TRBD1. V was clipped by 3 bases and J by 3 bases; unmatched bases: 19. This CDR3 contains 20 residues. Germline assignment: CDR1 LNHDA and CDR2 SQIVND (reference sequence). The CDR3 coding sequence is TGTGCCAGTAGTATTCTAGCGGCCCCCGGGACAGGGGGTAGACTCTACGAGCAGTACTTC. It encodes CASSILAAPGTGGRLYEQYF.

The CDR3 region is CASSFADYGYTF. The DNA for the CDR3 is TGTGCCAGCAGTTTCGCGGACTATGGCTACACCTTC. The chain joins TRBV28 to TRBJ1-2; D gene unclear. The V gene's germline CDR1 is MDHEN and CDR2 SYDVKM. CDR3 length: 12 amino acids. The V and J ends lost 3 bases and 3 bases respectively, with 5 bases between them.

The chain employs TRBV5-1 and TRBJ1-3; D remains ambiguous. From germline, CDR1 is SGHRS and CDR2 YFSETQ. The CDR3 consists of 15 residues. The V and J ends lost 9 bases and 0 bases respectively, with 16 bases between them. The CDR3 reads CATREDMNSGNTIYF. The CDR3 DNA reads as TGCGCCACCCGCGAAGATATGAACTCTGGAAACACCATATATTTT.

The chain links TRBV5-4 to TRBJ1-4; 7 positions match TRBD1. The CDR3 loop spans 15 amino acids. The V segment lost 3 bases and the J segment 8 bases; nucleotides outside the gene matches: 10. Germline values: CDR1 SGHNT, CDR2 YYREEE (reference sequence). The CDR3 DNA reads TGTGCCAGCAGCTATCTGACAGGGAGTGGCGAAAAACTGTTTTTT. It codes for CASSYLTGSGEKLFF.

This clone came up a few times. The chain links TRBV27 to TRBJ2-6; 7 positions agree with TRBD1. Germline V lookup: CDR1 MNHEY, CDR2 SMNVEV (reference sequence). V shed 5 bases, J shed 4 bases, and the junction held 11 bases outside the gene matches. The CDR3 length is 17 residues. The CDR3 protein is CASSPGTGAAGANVLTF. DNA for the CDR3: TGTGCCAGCAGTCCGGGTACAGGGGCTGCGGGGGCCAACGTCCTGACTTTC.

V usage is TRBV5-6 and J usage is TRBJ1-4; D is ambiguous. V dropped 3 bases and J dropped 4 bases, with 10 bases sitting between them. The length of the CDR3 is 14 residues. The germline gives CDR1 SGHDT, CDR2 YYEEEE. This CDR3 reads CASSSLGGNEKLFF. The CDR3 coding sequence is TGTGCCAGCAGCTCCCTAGGCGGTAATGAAAAACTGTTTTTT.

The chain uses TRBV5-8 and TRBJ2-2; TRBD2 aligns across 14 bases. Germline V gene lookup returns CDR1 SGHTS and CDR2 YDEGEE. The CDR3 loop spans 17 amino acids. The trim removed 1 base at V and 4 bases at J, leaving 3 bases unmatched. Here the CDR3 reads CASSLPGTSGSTGELFF. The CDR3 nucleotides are TGTGCCAGCAGCTTGCCCGGGACTAGCGGGAGCACCGGGGAGCTGTTTTTT.

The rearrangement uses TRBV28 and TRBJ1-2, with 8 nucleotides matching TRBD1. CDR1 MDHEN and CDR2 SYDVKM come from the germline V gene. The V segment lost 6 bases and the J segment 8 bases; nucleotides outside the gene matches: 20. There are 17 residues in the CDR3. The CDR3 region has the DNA TGTGCCAGCAGGCTTGGGGGGGTATCAGGGGGCGTCGAAGGCTACACCTTC. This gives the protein CASRLGGVSGGVEGYTF.

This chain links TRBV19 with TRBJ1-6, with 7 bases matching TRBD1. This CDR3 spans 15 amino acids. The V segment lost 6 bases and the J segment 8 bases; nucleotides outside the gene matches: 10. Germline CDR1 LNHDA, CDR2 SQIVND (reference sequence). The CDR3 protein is CASRITGVRDSPLHF. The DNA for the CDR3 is TGTGCCAGTAGAATTACAGGGGTGAGGGATTCACCCCTCCACTTT.

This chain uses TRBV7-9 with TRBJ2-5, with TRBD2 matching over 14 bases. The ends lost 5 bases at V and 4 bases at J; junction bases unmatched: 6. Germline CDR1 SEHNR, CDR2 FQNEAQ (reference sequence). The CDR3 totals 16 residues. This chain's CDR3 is CASSVLTSGRAETQYF. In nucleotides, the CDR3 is TGTGCCAGCAGCGTCCTGACTAGCGGGAGGGCAGAGACCCAGTACTTC.

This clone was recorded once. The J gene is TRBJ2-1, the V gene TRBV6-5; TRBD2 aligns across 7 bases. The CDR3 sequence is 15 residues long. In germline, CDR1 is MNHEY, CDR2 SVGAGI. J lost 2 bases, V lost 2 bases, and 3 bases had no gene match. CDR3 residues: CASSYVLAAYNEQFF. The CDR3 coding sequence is TGTGCCAGCAGTTACGTCCTAGCGGCCTACAATGAGCAGTTCTTC.

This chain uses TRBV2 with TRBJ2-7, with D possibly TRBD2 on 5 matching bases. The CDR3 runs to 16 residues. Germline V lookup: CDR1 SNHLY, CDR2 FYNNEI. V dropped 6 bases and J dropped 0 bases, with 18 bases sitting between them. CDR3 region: CASSRLMAGTSYEQYF. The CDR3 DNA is TGTGCCAGCAGCCGCCTTATGGCGGGCACCTCCTACGAGCAGTACTTC.

The CDR3 DNA sequence: TGTGCCAGTAGTATAGCAGGGGGGAAAAACATTCAGTACTTC. Its protein product is CASSIAGGKNIQYF. The V call is TRBV19, the J call TRBJ2-4; D may be TRBD1 (7 bases). CDR3 length equals 14 residues. The ends were cut back, 1 base at V and 4 bases at J, with 8 bases in the middle. Germline values: CDR1 LNHDA, CDR2 SQIVND (reference sequence).

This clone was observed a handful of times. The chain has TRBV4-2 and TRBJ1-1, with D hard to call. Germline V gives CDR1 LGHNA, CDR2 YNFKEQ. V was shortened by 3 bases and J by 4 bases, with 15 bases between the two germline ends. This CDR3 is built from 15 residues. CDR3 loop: CASSHDLSRPTEAFF. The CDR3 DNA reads TGTGCCAGCAGCCACGACCTCTCTAGGCCCACTGAAGCTTTCTTT.

The CDR3 loop is CASGGGLTNQPQHF. DNA for the CDR3: TGTGCCAGCGGGGGGGGCCTAACCAATCAGCCCCAGCATTTT. This chain links TRBV6-1 with TRBJ1-5; maybe TRBD1 (6 bases). CDR3 size: 14 residues. V was clipped by 8 bases and J by 3 bases, with 14 bases between them. The germline gives CDR1 MNHNS, CDR2 SASEGT.

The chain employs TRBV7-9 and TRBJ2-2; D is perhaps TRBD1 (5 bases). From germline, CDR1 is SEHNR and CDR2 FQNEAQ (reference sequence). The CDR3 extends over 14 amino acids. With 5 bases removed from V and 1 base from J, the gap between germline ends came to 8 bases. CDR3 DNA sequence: TGTGCCAGCAGCCAAAGGGGGAACACCGGGGAGCTGTTTTTT. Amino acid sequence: CASSQRGNTGELFF.

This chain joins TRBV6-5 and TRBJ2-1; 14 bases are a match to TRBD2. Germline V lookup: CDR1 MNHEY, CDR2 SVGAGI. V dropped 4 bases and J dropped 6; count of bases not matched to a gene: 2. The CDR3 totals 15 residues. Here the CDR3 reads CASSWTSGRINEQFF. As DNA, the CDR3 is TGTGCCAGCAGTTGGACTAGCGGGAGGATCAATGAGCAGTTCTTC.

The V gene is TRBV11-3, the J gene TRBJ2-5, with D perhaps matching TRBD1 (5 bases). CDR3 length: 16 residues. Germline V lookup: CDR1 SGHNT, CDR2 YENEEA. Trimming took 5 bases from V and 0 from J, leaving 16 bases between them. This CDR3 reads CASSPAATGYQETQYF. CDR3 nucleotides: TGTGCCAGCAGCCCAGCCGCCACAGGTTACCAAGAGACCCAGTACTTC.

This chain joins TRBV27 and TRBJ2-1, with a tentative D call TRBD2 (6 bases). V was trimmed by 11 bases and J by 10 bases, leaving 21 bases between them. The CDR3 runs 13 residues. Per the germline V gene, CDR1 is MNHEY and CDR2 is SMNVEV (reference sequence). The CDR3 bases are TGTGCCGCCGCCGGGACTCCCATTCGCGAGCAGTTCTTC. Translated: CAAAGTPIREQFF.

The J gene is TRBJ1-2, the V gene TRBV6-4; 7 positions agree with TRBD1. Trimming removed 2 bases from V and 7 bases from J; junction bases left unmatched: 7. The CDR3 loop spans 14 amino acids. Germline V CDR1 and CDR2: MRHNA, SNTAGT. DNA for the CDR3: TGTGCCAGCAGTGACAGTACAGGGGTCTCTGGCTACACCTTC. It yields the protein CASSDSTGVSGYTF.

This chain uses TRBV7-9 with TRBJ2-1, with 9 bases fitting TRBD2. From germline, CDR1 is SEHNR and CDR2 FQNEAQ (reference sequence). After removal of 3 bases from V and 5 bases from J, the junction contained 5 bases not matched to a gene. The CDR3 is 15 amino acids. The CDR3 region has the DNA TGTGCCAGCAGCTTGCTAGCGGGGACAAACAATGAGCAGTTCTTC. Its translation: CASSLLAGTNNEQFF.